This T cell receptor (beta chain) was profiled in a study of T cells in localized non-small cell lung cancer. Regarding the study as a whole: Turning up in adjacent lung were a median 57 of the top 100 tumor clones. One tumor region alone was sequenced, and heterogeneity therefore remains possible. Tumor trailed uninvolved adjacent lung in T cell clonality, which peaked there. Longer overall survival was seen with higher T cell density measured in blood.

Sequencing used immunoSEQ multiplex PCR; TCRdb keeps in-frame clones, though not all of them. The sample has approximately 3,000 clones, 25% seen once. To note about this clone: Its antigen is unknown.

J was trimmed by 3 bases and V by 3 bases; bases with no gene match: 3. Germline V gives CDR1 GTSNPN, CDR2 SVGIG (reference sequence). CDR3 size: 13 residues. This clonotype was obtained from a male donor aged 60 or over with stage III lung adenocarcinoma. Sequenced here: lung tumor tissue, sampled before any cancer treatment. This rearrangement joins TRBV30 to TRBJ2-3; TRBD2 matches 7 bases. CDR3 amino acids: CAWRASGTDTQYF. CDR3 nucleotides: TGTGCCTGGAGGGCTAGCGGTACAGATACGCAGTATTTT.